This T cell receptor (beta chain) was retrieved from a study of T cells in Graves' hyperthyroidism and ophthalmopathy. Study observations and caveats: Ophthalmopathy, which appeared later, was predicted by the model a median approximately 6.7 months before onset. In blood, most of the thyroid clonotypes expanded above 0.001 were also present.

TCR beta CDR3 regions were amplified from RNA transcripts. Using the HTBI primer set, a first-round RT-PCR was run on the TCR CDR3. From the multiplex PCR reads, TCRdb called clonotypes with MiXCR, one entry per CDR3 protein. The sample has hundreds of thousands of distinct CDR3 sequences, approximately 25% seen once; the top ten hold about 10%. The V gene lost 2 bases and the J gene lost 4 bases, with 11 bases spanning the gap. The CDR3 runs to 14 residues. CDR1 is MNHNS, CDR2 SASEGT, per germline. Many counts were recorded for this clonotype. The antigen is not known. The TCR was taken from a woman between 25 and 40 years old with Graves' ophthalmopathy. The chain carries TRBV6-1 and TRBJ1-2; D perhaps matches TRBD1 (6 bases). The sequencing sample was made of blood. The CDR3 DNA follows: TGTGCCAGCAGTGAACGGGGGGGCCCCTATGGCTACACCTTC. Translated, it gives CASSERGGPYGYTF.